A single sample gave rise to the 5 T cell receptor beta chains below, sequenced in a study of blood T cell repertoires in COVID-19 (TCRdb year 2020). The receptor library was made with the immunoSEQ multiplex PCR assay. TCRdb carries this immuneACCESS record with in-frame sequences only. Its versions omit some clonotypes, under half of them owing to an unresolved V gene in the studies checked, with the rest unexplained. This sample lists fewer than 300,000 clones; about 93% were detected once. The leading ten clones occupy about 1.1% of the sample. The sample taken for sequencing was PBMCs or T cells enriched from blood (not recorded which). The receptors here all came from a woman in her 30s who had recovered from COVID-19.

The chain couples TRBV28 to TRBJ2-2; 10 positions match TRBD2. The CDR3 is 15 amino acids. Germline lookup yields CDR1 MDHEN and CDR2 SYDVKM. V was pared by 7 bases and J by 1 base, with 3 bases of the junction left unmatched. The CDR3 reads CASTRLAGNTGELFF. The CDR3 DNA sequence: TGTGCCAGCACCAGACTAGCGGGGAACACCGGGGAGCTGTTTTTT.

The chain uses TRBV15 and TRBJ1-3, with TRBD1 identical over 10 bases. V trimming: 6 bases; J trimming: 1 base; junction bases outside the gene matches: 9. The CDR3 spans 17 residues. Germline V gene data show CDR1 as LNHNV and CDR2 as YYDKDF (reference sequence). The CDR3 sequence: CATRQRGQGTSGNTIYF. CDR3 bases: TGTGCCACCAGGCAGAGGGGACAGGGGACTTCTGGAAACACCATATATTTT.

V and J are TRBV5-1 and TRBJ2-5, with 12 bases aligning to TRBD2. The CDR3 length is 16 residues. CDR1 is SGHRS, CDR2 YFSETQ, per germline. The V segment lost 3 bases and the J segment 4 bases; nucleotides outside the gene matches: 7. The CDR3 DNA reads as TGCGCCAGCAGCTGGGATGCGACTAGCGGGAGAGAGACCCAGTACTTC. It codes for CASSWDATSGRETQYF.

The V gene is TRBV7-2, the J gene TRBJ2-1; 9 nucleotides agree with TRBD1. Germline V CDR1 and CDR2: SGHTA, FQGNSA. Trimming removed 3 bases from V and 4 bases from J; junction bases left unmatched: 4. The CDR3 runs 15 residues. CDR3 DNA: TGTGCCAGCAGCTTGACAGGGGGAATGTACAATGAGCAGTTCTTC. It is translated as CASSLTGGMYNEQFF.

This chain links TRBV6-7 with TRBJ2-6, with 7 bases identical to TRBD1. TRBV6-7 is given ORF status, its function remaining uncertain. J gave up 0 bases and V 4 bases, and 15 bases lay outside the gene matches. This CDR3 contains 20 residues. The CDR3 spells CASSLMGTVRSLSGANVLTF. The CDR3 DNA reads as TGTGCCAGCAGTTTAATGGGGACAGTCCGATCGCTCTCTGGGGCCAACGTCCTGACTTTC.